These 31 T cell receptor beta chains were sequenced from one sample in a study of blood T cell repertoires in COVID-19. Using immunoSEQ multiplex PCR, the repertoire was profiled, and TCRdb retains in-frame clones only, with some absent. The top ten clones hold approximately 3% of a sample with hundreds of thousands of clones, about 90% of them seen once. The source material was peripheral blood. These receptors were collected from a woman in her 30s with COVID-19, enrolled during active disease.

This clone has only one observation. This chain joins TRBV28 and TRBJ1-5; 10 nucleotides line up with TRBD1. Germline-derived CDR1 and CDR2 are MDHEN and SYDVKM. V lost 7 bases, J lost 4 bases, and 7 bases stayed unmatched. The CDR3 is made up of 15 amino acids. Here the CDR3 reads CASTEDRGSNQPQHF. The CDR3 region has the DNA TGTGCCAGCACCGAGGACAGGGGGTCAAATCAGCCCCAGCATTTT.

V is TRBV4-3 and J is TRBJ2-3; 11 bases fit TRBD2. The CDR3 sequence is 17 residues long. The germline V gene encodes CDR1 LGHNA and CDR2 YSLEER. V lost 3 bases and J lost 2; bases outside the gene matches: 7. The CDR3: CASSHPTSGGDTDTQYF. CDR3 nucleotides: TGCGCCAGCAGCCACCCCACTAGCGGGGGAGACACAGATACGCAGTATTTT.

This chain uses TRBV12-5 with TRBJ2-2; 14 bases agree with TRBD2. With V trimmed by 7 bases and J by 4 bases, 17 bases remained unmatched. The CDR3 extends over 20 amino acids. Per the germline V gene, CDR1 is LGHNT and CDR2 is FRNRAP. CDR3 DNA: TGTGCTAGTGCCGAACGACTAGCGGGAGGGCCCAGGGCGTCCACCGGGGAGCTGTTTTTT. The encoded protein is CASAERLAGGPRASTGELFF.

V and J are TRBV15 and TRBJ2-1; 8 nucleotides agree with TRBD2. The ends lost 0 bases at V and 0 bases at J; junction bases unmatched: 10. The CDR3 is made up of 19 amino acids. The germline V gene encodes CDR1 LNHNV and CDR2 YYDKDF (reference sequence). Here the CDR3 DNA reads TGTGCCACCAGCAGAGATGGGGGAGCGGGGGCGATCTCCTACAATGAGCAGTTCTTC. This sequence encodes CATSRDGGAGAISYNEQFF.

This clone was counted a few times. The genes are TRBV28 and TRBJ1-2, with TRBD1 identical over 9 bases. CDR3 length: 13 residues. V lost 6 bases, J lost 6 bases, and 5 bases stayed unmatched. Looked up from germline, CDR1 is MDHEN and CDR2 is SYDVKM. This CDR3 reads CASSRDRVDGYTF. CDR3 sequence (DNA): TGTGCCAGCAGCCGGGACAGGGTGGATGGCTACACCTTC.

This clone was seen only once. The rearrangement joins TRBV4-2 to TRBJ1-1; 10 nucleotides line up with TRBD1. Germline CDR1 LGHNA, CDR2 YNFKEQ. The CDR3 spans 13 residues. V trimming: 0 bases; J trimming: 11 bases; junction bases outside the gene matches: 3. CDR3 protein: CASSQDRTGGAFF. For the CDR3, the DNA is TGTGCCAGCAGCCAAGATCGGACAGGGGGTGCTTTCTTT.

The rearrangement joins TRBV5-1 to TRBJ2-5; tentatively, D is TRBD1 (7 bases). Germline-derived CDR1 and CDR2 are SGHRS and YFSETQ. The V and J ends lost 4 bases and 4 bases respectively, with 17 bases between them. This CDR3 spans 15 amino acids. CDR3 nucleotides: TGCGCCAGCAGCCCGGGAGCAGGGGGAGGAGAGACCCAGTACTTC. Translation gives CASSPGAGGGETQYF.

The chain uses TRBV29-1 and TRBJ1-2; no reliable D call. V lost 3 bases, J lost 4 bases, and 12 bases lay in between. This CDR3 has 13 residues. Germline V gene data show CDR1 as SQVTM and CDR2 as ANQGSEA. In DNA form, the CDR3 reads TGCAGCGTTGATATCGGAGGAGGCTATGGCTACACCTTC. This codes for CSVDIGGGYGYTF.

The chain has TRBV7-2 and TRBJ2-5; D is ambiguous. Germline CDR1 is SGHTA and CDR2 is FQGNSA. The CDR3 runs 13 residues. Deletions cut 2 bases from V and 4 bases from J, with 8 bases between. CDR3 bases: TGTGCCAGCAGCTTACTCGCCAGAGAGACCCAGTACTTC. This codes for CASSLLARETQYF. Looking up the rest from reference TRBV7-2 and TRBJ2-5 gives the full variable domain: GAGVSQSPSNKVTEKGKDVELRCDPISGHTALYWYRQSLGQGLEFLIYFQGNSAPDKSGLPSDRFSAERTGGSVSTLTIQRTQQEDSAVYLCASSLLARETQYFGPGTRLLVL.

The chain carries TRBV6-5 and TRBJ2-1, with 9 bases fitting TRBD1. V was clipped by 6 bases and J by 6 bases; unmatched bases: 9. The CDR3 is made up of 15 amino acids. Germline V CDR1 and CDR2: MNHEY, SVGAGI. The CDR3 DNA is TGTGCCAGCAGGCCGGGACAGGGAGTTTTCAATGAGCAGTTCTTC. This sequence encodes CASRPGQGVFNEQFF.

The chain joins TRBV5-6 to TRBJ1-5; 8 bases map to TRBD1. CDR3 size: 13 residues. V lost 9 bases, J lost 6 bases, and 8 bases stayed unmatched. Germline V gene sequence: CDR1 SGHDT, CDR2 YYEEEE. CDR3 residues: CANRTGFGQPQHF. The CDR3 DNA follows: TGTGCCAACAGGACAGGGTTTGGTCAGCCCCAGCATTTT.

This clone was recorded only once. The chain has TRBV20-1 and TRBJ2-7; D is perhaps TRBD1 (6 bases). The CDR3 extends over 11 amino acids. The germline V gene encodes CDR1 DFQATT and CDR2 SNEGSKA (reference sequence). V was clipped by 6 bases and J by 5 bases, with 11 bases between them. The CDR3 nucleotides read TGCAGTGCCTCCCGACAGGACGAGCAGTACTTC. Amino acids: CSASRQDEQYF.

This clone was picked up one time. This chain uses TRBV15 with TRBJ1-3, with D possibly being TRBD1 (6 bases). CDR3 length equals 14 residues. Between the trimmed V and J ends, which lost 7 bases and 2 bases, there was a span of 12 bases. Germline assignment: CDR1 LNHNV and CDR2 YYDKDF (reference sequence). Here the CDR3 DNA reads TGTGCCACCACGGACAGTTACCCTGGAAACACCATATATTTT. It is translated as CATTDSYPGNTIYF.

J is TRBJ2-1 and V is TRBV6-5, with D possibly matching TRBD1 (5 bases). The CDR3 consists of 16 residues. Germline V CDR1 and CDR2: MNHEY, SVGAGI. The V end was cut by 0 bases, the J end by 7 bases, with 16 bases between. The CDR3, as DNA: TGTGCCAGCAGTTACTCGACCTGGCAGGGTAGGAATGAGCAGTTCTTC. Translation gives CASSYSTWQGRNEQFF.

The chain joins TRBV18 to TRBJ1-2, with TRBD1 identical over 7 bases. The germline CDR1 and CDR2 sequences are KGHSH and LQKENI. The CDR3 runs to 16 residues. J lost 2 bases, V lost 5 bases, and 11 bases had no gene match. The DNA for the CDR3 is TGTGCCAGCTCAATCTCGGGACAGCTGAAGAACTATGGCTACACCTTC. It yields the protein CASSISGQLKNYGYTF.

The sample holds a few counts of this clone. This chain joins TRBV19 and TRBJ1-4; a weak D match, TRBD1 (6 bases). Trimming cost V 1 base and J 0 bases, with 9 bases left between them. The CDR3 contains 16 residues. Per the germline V gene, CDR1 is LNHDA and CDR2 is SQIVND (reference sequence). The CDR3 loop reads CASSIGTVATNEKLFF. For the CDR3, the DNA is TGTGCCAGTAGTATAGGGACAGTAGCAACTAATGAAAAACTGTTTTTT. Combining the CDR3 with reference TRBV19 and TRBJ1-4 gives the whole variable domain DGGITQSPKYLFRKEGQNVTLSCEQNLNHDAMYWYRQDPGQGLRLIYYSQIVNDFQKGDIAEGYSVSREKKESFPLTVTSAQKNPTAFYLCASSIGTVATNEKLFFGSGTQLSVL.

There are many counts of this clone. The rearrangement joins TRBV2 to TRBJ2-2; TRBD1 is a possible D gene (6 bases). The CDR3 covers 13 residues. Germline V lookup: CDR1 SNHLY, CDR2 FYNNEI. Trimming removed 8 bases from V and 3 bases from J, with 10 bases in between. CDR3 nucleotides: TGTGCCAGCGCGGACAGCTACACCGGGGAGCTGTTTTTT. This translates into CASADSYTGELFF.

The V and J genes are TRBV6-5 and TRBJ1-1; 12 bases are a match to TRBD1. Germline loops: CDR1 MNHEY, CDR2 SVGAGI. J lost 6 bases, V lost 6 bases, and 2 bases had no gene match. CDR3 length equals 13 residues. CDR3 sequence (DNA): TGTGCCAGCAGGGGGACAGGGGGCGCTGAAGCTTTCTTT. Translating gives CASRGTGGAEAFF.

The J gene is TRBJ2-7, the V gene TRBV18, with a weak D call TRBD2 (7 bases). The V end lost 0 bases, the J end lost 4 bases, and 10 bases lay between the germline ends. CDR1 and CDR2 (germline): KGHSH, LQKENI. The length of the CDR3 is 14 residues. CDR3 coding DNA: TGTGCCAGCTCACCACCGGGGGGGCCGTACGAGCAGTACGTC. It specifies CASSPPGGPYEQYV.

CDR3 region: CASSLAGPGTEEYF. The DNA of the CDR3 is TGTGCCAGCAGCTTAGCGGGGCCGGGGACCGAAGAGTATTTT. The V and J genes are TRBV5-4 and TRBJ2-3, with TRBD2 matching over 7 bases. The CDR3 has 14 amino acids. Germline CDR1 SGHNT, CDR2 YYREEE (reference sequence). J lost 13 bases, V lost 2 bases, and 13 bases had no gene match.

The chain joins TRBV27 to TRBJ2-5, with TRBD2 identical over 8 bases. V lost 6 bases, J lost 7 bases, and 4 bases stayed unmatched. The length of the CDR3 is 12 residues. Per the germline V gene, CDR1 is MNHEY and CDR2 is SMNVEV (reference sequence). This CDR3 reads CASSGGAGTQYF. In nucleotides, the CDR3 is TGTGCCAGCAGCGGGGGGGCTGGGACCCAGTACTTC.

The chain couples TRBV7-2 to TRBJ2-3; D not resolved. The V end was cut by 0 bases, the J end by 2 bases, with 9 bases between. The CDR3 length is 15 residues. The germline CDR1 and CDR2 sequences are SGHTA and FQGNSA. CDR3 protein: CASSLAVENTDTQYF. DNA for the CDR3: TGTGCCAGCAGCTTAGCCGTAGAAAACACAGATACGCAGTATTTT. The entire variable domain, with the rest obtained from reference TRBV7-2 and TRBJ2-3, is as follows: GAGVSQSPSNKVTEKGKDVELRCDPISGHTALYWYRQSLGQGLEFLIYFQGNSAPDKSGLPSDRFSAERTGGSVSTLTIQRTQQEDSAVYLCASSLAVENTDTQYFGPGTRLTVL.

This clone was observed a few times. The gene calls are TRBV10-1 and TRBJ2-7; D not resolved. Trimming stripped 5 bases from V and 0 bases from J, with 5 bases between. Per the germline V gene, CDR1 is WNHNN and CDR2 is SYGVQD (reference sequence). CDR3 length: 12 residues. The CDR3 bases are TGCGCCAGCAGTTCCAGCTCCTACGAGCAGTACTTC. Amino acid sequence: CASSSSSYEQYF.

V usage is TRBV9 and J usage is TRBJ2-1; 9 bases are shared with TRBD2. V lost 1 base to trimming and J lost 7 bases; unmatched junction nucleotides: 6. The CDR3 contains 15 residues. Looked up from germline, CDR1 is SGDLS and CDR2 is YYNGEE. CDR3 loop: CASSVRTSGQNEQFF. CDR3 nucleotide sequence: TGTGCCAGCAGCGTACGAACTAGCGGGCAAAATGAGCAGTTCTTC. Full variable domain (remainder filled in from reference TRBV9 and TRBJ2-1): DSGVTQTPKHLITATGQRVTLRCSPRSGDLSVYWYQQSLDQGLQFLIQYYNGEERAKGNILERFSAQQFPDLHSELNLSSLELGDSALYFCASSVRTSGQNEQFFGPGTRLTVL.

This chain uses TRBV6-6 with TRBJ2-7; no clear D. Trimming stripped 6 bases from V and 0 bases from J, with 12 bases between. Germline loops: CDR1 MNHNY, CDR2 SVGAGI (reference sequence). This CDR3 is 14 amino acids long. As DNA, the CDR3 is TGTGCCAGCAGCACCTTAGCCAGCTCCTACGAGCAGTACTTC. Protein: CASSTLASSYEQYF.

This chain links TRBV27 with TRBJ2-1; D is undetermined. With 5 bases removed from V and 0 bases from J, the gap between germline ends came to 14 bases. From germline, CDR1 is MNHEY and CDR2 SMNVEV (reference sequence). The CDR3 spans 16 residues. The CDR3 protein is CASSPLGRSSYNEQFF. The CDR3 nucleotides read TGTGCCAGCAGTCCGCTAGGAAGGAGCTCCTACAATGAGCAGTTCTTC.

The CDR3 is CSVQRPGPRPYEQYV. For the CDR3, the DNA is TGCAGCGTTCAAAGACCAGGGCCCAGGCCCTACGAGCAGTACGTC. The rearrangement joins TRBV29-1 to TRBJ2-7; maybe TRBD1 (5 bases). Germline-derived CDR1 and CDR2 are SQVTM and ANQGSEA. This CDR3 has 15 amino acids. Trimming stripped 5 bases from V and 2 bases from J, with 19 bases between.

The sample holds a few counts of this clone. V is TRBV2 and J is TRBJ1-6; D not resolved. The CDR3 loop spans 14 amino acids. Germline values: CDR1 SNHLY, CDR2 FYNNEI. Between the trimmed V and J ends, which lost 8 bases and 9 bases, there was a span of 17 bases. The CDR3 protein is CASGSPFEGSPLHF. Written as DNA, the CDR3 is TGTGCCAGCGGATCACCGTTTGAGGGTTCACCCCTCCACTTT.

The V call is TRBV16, the J call TRBJ2-1; TRBD2 might be the D (5 bases). Germline loops: CDR1 KGHSY, CDR2 FQNENV. Trimming removed 1 base from V and 3 bases from J, with 10 bases in between. The CDR3 spans 15 residues. CDR3 region: CASSQYEEVYNEQFF. CDR3 nucleotides: TGTGCCAGCAGCCAATACGAGGAGGTCTACAATGAGCAGTTCTTC.

The count of this clone is one. The chain recombines TRBV10-2 with TRBJ2-1, with 9 bases matching TRBD1. Germline V gene sequence: CDR1 WSHSY, CDR2 SAAADI. The CDR3 length is 15 residues. The V gene end was trimmed by 6 bases and the J gene end by 2 bases; junction bases not matched to a gene: 5. CDR3 protein: CASRPGQGPYNEQFF. CDR3 bases: TGCGCCAGCAGGCCGGGACAGGGACCCTACAATGAGCAGTTCTTC.

The chain carries TRBV27 and TRBJ1-6, with 7 positions matching TRBD1. The length of the CDR3 is 16 residues. V was pared by 5 bases and J by 6 bases, with 10 bases of the junction left unmatched. Germline V lookup: CDR1 MNHEY, CDR2 SMNVEV (reference sequence). The CDR3 nucleotides read TGTGCCAGCAGTGACCGGGACAGTTATTTTAATTCACCCCTCCACTTT. Amino acids: CASSDRDSYFNSPLHF.